This TCR beta chain was recorded in a study of tumor-infiltrating lymphocytes in primary liver carcinoma. Study context: Samples produced roughly 3.5 to 7.5 million productive TCRbeta reads, comparable across tissue types.

A primer in the constant region served to generate TCR beta cDNA from roughly 520 ng of total RNA. Three-round nested multiplex PCR performed with slightly modified ARM-PCR produced the TCR beta libraries. TCRdb reprocessed the multiplex PCR reads via MiXCR and lists one record per CDR3 protein. Of fewer than 200,000 distinct CDR3 sequences listed, 85% were seen once; the top ten hold about a sixth. Investigators took RNA and DNA out together from roughly 21-30 mg of unsorted bulk tissue. Note on this clonotype: Relative to the germline gene, one junction end is altered; a read error may explain this.

The sequenced material came from tumor tissue from primary liver carcinoma. This receptor was identified in a man aged 35 to 55 with primary liver carcinoma and hepatitis B virus infection.

CDR3 sequence (DNA): TGTTCCAGCATCATCACCGCTACATGGACGATGGGGACCGGGGAGCTGTTTTTC. Translation gives CSSIITATWTMGTGELFF. This chain connects TRBV11-2 to TRBJ2-2; tentatively, D is TRBD1 or TRBD2 (5 bases each). The CDR3 consists of 18 residues. CDR1 and CDR2 from the germline V gene are SGHAT and FQNNGV.